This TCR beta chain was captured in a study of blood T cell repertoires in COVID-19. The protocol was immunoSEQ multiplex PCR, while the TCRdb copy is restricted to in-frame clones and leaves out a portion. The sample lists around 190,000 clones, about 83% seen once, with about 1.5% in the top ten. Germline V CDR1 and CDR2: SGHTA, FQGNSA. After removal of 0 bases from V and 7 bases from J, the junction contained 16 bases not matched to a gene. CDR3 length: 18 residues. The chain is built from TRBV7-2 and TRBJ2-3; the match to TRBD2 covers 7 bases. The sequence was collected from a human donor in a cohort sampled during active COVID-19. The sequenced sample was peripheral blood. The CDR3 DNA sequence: TGTGCCAGCAGCTTAGCCGGGGCGGGAATTTCTAGCGGTTATACGCAGTATTTT. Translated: CASSLAGAGISSGYTQYF. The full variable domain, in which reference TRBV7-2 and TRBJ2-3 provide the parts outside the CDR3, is GAGVSQSPSNKVTEKGKDVELRCDPISGHTALYWYRQSLGQGLEFLIYFQGNSAPDKSGLPSDRFSAERTGGSVSTLTIQRTQQEDSAVYLCASSLAGAGISSGYTQYFGPGTRLTVL.